What follows are 15 T cell receptor beta chains derived from one specimen sequenced in a study of shared clonotypes between healthy human individuals. Clones were read by immunoSEQ multiplex PCR, and TCRdb kept only the in-frame ones, dropping some. Of around 95,000 clones listed, around 43% are singletons. Sequenced input: PBMCs. The receptors were sampled from a woman in her thirties or forties in good health. Some clones in this sample may be carry-over from other donors' samples.

With regard to this clone: This CDR3 is also generated by other DNA sequences in the sample. The chain combines TRBV29-1 with TRBJ2-7; 7 bases match TRBD1. V shed 7 bases and J 9 bases; nucleotides not matched to a gene: 9. Per germline, CDR1 SQVTM and CDR2 ANQGSEA. The CDR3 consists of 11 residues. The CDR3 DNA sequence: TGCAGCGCCTGGACAGGTTCGGGGCAGTACTTC. It specifies CSAWTGSGQYF.

The chain links TRBV4-3 to TRBJ2-3; 11 bases agree with TRBD2. J was trimmed by 2 bases and V by 0 bases; bases with no gene match: 7. Germline CDR1 and CDR2: LGHNA and YSLEER. The CDR3 length is 18 residues. DNA for the CDR3: TGCGCCAGCAGCCAAGATATGCTAGCGGGAGGATACACAGATACGCAGTATTTT. Amino acid sequence: CASSQDMLAGGYTDTQYF.

Remarks on this clone: Since a far larger clone is one base different, this is likely a read error. Other nucleotide sequences in the sample specify the same CDR3. This sequence joins TRBV6-4 and TRBJ2-2, with D perhaps matching TRBD1 (6 bases). Germline V gene sequence: CDR1 MRHNA, CDR2 SNTAGT. CDR3 length: 13 amino acids. The CDR3 sequence: CASSVGDTGELFF. The CDR3 bases are TGTGCCAGCAGTGTTGGGGACACCGGGGAGCTGTTTTTC.

In the case of this clone: It is likely a read error: a sequence one base away is far more abundant. The rearrangement links TRBV4-1 to TRBJ1-2; 9 nucleotides line up with TRBD1. V lost 0 bases, J lost 5 bases, and 7 bases stayed unmatched. CDR3 length: 16 residues. The V gene's germline CDR1 is MGHRA and CDR2 YSYEKL. The CDR3 here is CASSQDFGDRDYGYTF. CDR3 nucleotide sequence: TGCGCCAGCAGCCAAGACTTTGGGGACAGGGATTATGGCTACACCTTC.

The chain has TRBV28 and TRBJ1-5; D unresolved. The germline gives CDR1 MDHEN, CDR2 SYDVKM. V gave up 9 bases and J gave up 7 bases, with 19 bases separating them. The CDR3 covers 14 residues. The CDR3 nucleotides are TGTGCCAGTTTCCAGGCGGGAGCCCACCAGCCCCAGCATTTT. Residues: CASFQAGAHQPQHF.

About this clone itself: A much larger clone differs from this one at a single base, so this may be a read error. CDR3 sequence reads: CAQHTSRLNQETQYF. The CDR3 nucleotides read TGTGCCCAACATACCAGTCGACTGAACCAAGAGACCCAGTACTTC. V and J are TRBV30 and TRBJ2-5; D call uncertain. The CDR3 consists of 15 residues. Germline V gives CDR1 GTSNPN, CDR2 SVGIG (reference sequence). Trimming removed 8 bases at V and 0 bases at J, with 19 bases between.

As for this clone: A much larger clone lies one base from this, so it may be a read error. At the DNA level, this CDR3 is encoded by other sequences in the same sample as well. The chain employs TRBV5-6 and TRBJ2-3; 9 bases are shared with TRBD1. With 4 bases clipped from V and 4 bases from J, the junction kept 4 bases outside the gene matches. The CDR3 covers 14 residues. Germline CDR1 SGHDT, CDR2 YYEEEE. As DNA, the CDR3 is TGTGCCAGCAGCCCGGGACAGGGCTCAGATACGCAGTATTTT. It is translated as CASSPGQGSDTQYF.

The rearrangement links TRBV7-6 to TRBJ2-7; 7 bases line up with TRBD1. Looked up from germline, CDR1 is SGHVS and CDR2 is FNYEAQ. The ends lost 5 bases at V and 1 base at J; junction bases unmatched: 14. This CDR3 comprises 17 residues. CDR3 in DNA: TGTGCCAGCAGCCGTTACCCCGGGACAGCGGTTTCCTACGAGCAGTACTTC. It specifies CASSRYPGTAVSYEQYF.

This clone showed up just a few times. The chain recombines TRBV4-1 with TRBJ2-4; D gene uncertain. The CDR3 runs 12 residues. Trimming stripped 1 base from V and 8 bases from J, with 6 bases between. In germline, CDR1 is MGHRA, CDR2 YSYEKL. The CDR3 bases are TGCGCCAGCAGCCAAGGGTTGGACATTCAGTACTTC. Translating gives CASSQGLDIQYF.

The CDR3 protein is CASSLDTSWRTSGSYEQFF. The CDR3 DNA is TGTGCCAGCAGCTTAGATACGTCGTGGCGGACTAGCGGGAGCTATGAGCAGTTCTTC. The chain couples TRBV11-2 to TRBJ2-1; TRBD2 agrees at 13 bases. The CDR3 spans 19 residues. The V gene end was trimmed by 0 bases and the J gene end by 8 bases; junction bases not matched to a gene: 13. Germline loops: CDR1 SGHAT, CDR2 FQNNGV.

Worth noting for this clone: Just one base apart from a much larger clone, this may be a read error. This specimen includes other DNA sequences encoding the same CDR3. V and J are TRBV6-1 and TRBJ1-2, with a possible D match to TRBD1 (6 bases). V lost 0 bases, J lost 4 bases, and 15 bases lay in between. Germline loops: CDR1 MNHNS, CDR2 SASEGT. The length of the CDR3 is 16 residues. CDR3 region: CASSEAADRGFYGYTF. The CDR3 DNA reads TGTGCCAGCAGTGAAGCAGCGGACAGAGGATTCTATGGCTACACCTTC.

Note on this clone: A clone one base away is much larger, so this may be a read error. V is TRBV12-5 and J is TRBJ2-7; D is perhaps TRBD2 (6 bases). The CDR3 runs 15 residues. Germline assignment: CDR1 LGHNT and CDR2 FRNRAP. The CDR3 sequence: CASGSGDGMGYGQYF. The CDR3 DNA follows: TGTGCTAGTGGTTCGGGGGACGGGATGGGCTACGGGCAGTACTTC.

The rearrangement joins TRBV7-2 to TRBJ1-4; 7 bases agree with TRBD1. The CDR3 covers 14 residues. V lost 4 bases and J lost 7; bases outside the gene matches: 6. Germline V gives CDR1 SGHTA, CDR2 FQGNSA. CDR3 DNA sequence: TGTGCCAGCAGCTCCAGGGGGGGCTCTGAAAAACTGTTTTTT. Translation: CASSSRGGSEKLFF.

The V and J genes are TRBV18 and TRBJ2-4, with 12 bases matching TRBD1. CDR1 and CDR2 from the germline V gene are KGHSH and LQKENI. There are 17 residues in the CDR3. V dropped 5 bases and J dropped 2; count of bases not matched to a gene: 7. This CDR3 reads CASSTGQGADTKNIQYF. DNA for the CDR3: TGTGCCAGCTCAACGGGACAGGGGGCTGATACCAAAAACATTCAGTACTTC.

This clone was picked up many times. The chain joins TRBV10-3 to TRBJ2-3; D possibly uses TRBD1 or TRBD2 (6 bases each). The V and J ends lost 5 bases and 2 bases respectively, with 8 bases between them. The CDR3 has 13 residues. Germline V gene lookup returns CDR1 ENHRY and CDR2 SYGVKD. The CDR3 DNA is TGTGCCATCAGTAGGGGGGCCACAGATACGCAGTATTTT. This translates into CAISRGATDTQYF.